This record covers a single TCR beta chain. The antigen is unknown. The data belong to a study of CD8+CD57+ T cells in acquired aplastic anemia. V was cut by 3 bases and J by 2 bases, with 13 bases left in between. Germline lookup yields CDR1 KGHDR and CDR2 SFDVKD. The CDR3 totals 16 residues. Study-wide results and limits: Patients and healthy controls showed no significant CD8+ Simpson's diversity difference.

Whoever was chosen for sequencing had shown CD8+CD57+ cell expansion by flow cytometry. Each patient had severe acquired aplastic anemia. Template material for TCR beta VDJ and CDR3 profiling consisted of genomic DNA. A single record per CDR3 protein comes from TCRdb applying MiXCR to the reads. The top ten clones hold about 2.7% of a sample with 130,000 or so distinct CDR3 sequences, approximately 41% of them seen once. The sequenced sample was sorted CD4+, CD8+, or CD8+CD57+ T cells (not recorded which) from PBMCs. The J gene is TRBJ2-1, the V gene TRBV24-1; D gene uncertain. This TCR came from a human donor with aplastic anemia. For the CDR3, the DNA is TGTGCCACCAGTGATCCCGGGTATGACACCTACAATGAGCAGTTCTTC. Its translation is CATSDPGYDTYNEQFF.